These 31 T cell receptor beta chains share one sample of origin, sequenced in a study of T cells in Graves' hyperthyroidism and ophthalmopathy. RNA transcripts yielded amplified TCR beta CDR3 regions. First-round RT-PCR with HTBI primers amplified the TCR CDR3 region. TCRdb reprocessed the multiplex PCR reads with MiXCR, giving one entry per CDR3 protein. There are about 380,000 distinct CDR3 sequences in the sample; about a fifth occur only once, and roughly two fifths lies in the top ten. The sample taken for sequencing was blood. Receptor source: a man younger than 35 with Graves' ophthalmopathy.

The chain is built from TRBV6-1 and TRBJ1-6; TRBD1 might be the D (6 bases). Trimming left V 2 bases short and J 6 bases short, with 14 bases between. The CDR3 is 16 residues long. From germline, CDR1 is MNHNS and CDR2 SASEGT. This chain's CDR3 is CASSELTRGANSPLHF. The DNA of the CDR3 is TGTGCCAGCAGTGAATTGACCCGGGGGGCTAATTCACCCCTCCACTTT.

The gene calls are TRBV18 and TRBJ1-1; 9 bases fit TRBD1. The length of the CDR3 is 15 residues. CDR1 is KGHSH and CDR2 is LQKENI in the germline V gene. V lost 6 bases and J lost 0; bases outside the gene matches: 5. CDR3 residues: CASSADRGMNTEAFF. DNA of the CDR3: TGTGCCAGCTCGGCCGACAGGGGGATGAACACTGAAGCTTTCTTT.

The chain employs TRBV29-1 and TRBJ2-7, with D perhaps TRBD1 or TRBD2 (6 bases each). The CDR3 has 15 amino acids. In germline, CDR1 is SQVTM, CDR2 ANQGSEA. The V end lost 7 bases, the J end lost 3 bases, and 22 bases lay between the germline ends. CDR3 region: CSAAADRRGFYEQYF. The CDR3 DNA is TGCAGCGCGGCCGCAGACAGGAGGGGCTTCTACGAGCAGTACTTC.

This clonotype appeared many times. CDR3: CASSHGGKNADTQYF. Here the CDR3 DNA reads TGTGCCAGCAGCCACGGGGGGAAGAATGCAGATACGCAGTATTTT. The V call is TRBV3-1, the J call TRBJ2-3, with TRBD2 matching over 7 bases. Germline CDR1 reads LGHDT; CDR2 reads YNNKEL (reference sequence). The CDR3 length is 15 residues. J was trimmed by 4 bases and V by 3 bases; bases with no gene match: 7.

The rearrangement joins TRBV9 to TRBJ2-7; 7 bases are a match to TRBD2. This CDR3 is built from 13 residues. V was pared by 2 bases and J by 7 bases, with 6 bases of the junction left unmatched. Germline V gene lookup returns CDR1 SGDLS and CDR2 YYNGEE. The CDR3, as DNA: TGTGCCAGCAGCGTGGGAGGGTCGGGGGAGCAGTACTTC. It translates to CASSVGGSGEQYF.

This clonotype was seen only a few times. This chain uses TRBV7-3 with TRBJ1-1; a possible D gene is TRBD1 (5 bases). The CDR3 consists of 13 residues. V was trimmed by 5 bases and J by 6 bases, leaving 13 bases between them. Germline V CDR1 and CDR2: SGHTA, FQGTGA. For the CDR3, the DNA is TGTGCCAGCAGCGCTACGAGGGACGCTGAAGCTTTCTTT. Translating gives CASSATRDAEAFF.

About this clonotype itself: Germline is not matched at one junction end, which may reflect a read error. The chain's CDR3 is CASSPDRGDEQFF. CDR3 coding DNA: TGTGCTAGCAGCCCTGACAGGGGAGATGAGCAGTTCTTC. The chain combines TRBV7-7 with TRBJ2-1; 8 bases fit TRBD1. Per the germline V gene, CDR1 is SSHAT and CDR2 is FNYEAQ (reference sequence). This CDR3 region has 13 residues.

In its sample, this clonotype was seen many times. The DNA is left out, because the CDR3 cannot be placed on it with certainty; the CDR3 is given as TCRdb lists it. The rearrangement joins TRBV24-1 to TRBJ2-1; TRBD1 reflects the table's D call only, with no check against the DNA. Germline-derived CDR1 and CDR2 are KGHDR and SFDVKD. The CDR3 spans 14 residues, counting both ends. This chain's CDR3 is CATSVPGGYNEQFF.

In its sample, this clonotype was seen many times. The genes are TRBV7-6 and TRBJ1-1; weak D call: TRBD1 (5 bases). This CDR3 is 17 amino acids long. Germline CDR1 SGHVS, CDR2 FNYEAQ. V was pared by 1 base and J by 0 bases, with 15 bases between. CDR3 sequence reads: CASSLEGTAQMNTEAFF. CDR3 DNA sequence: TGTGCCAGCAGCTTAGAGGGGACGGCTCAAATGAACACTGAAGCTTTCTTT.

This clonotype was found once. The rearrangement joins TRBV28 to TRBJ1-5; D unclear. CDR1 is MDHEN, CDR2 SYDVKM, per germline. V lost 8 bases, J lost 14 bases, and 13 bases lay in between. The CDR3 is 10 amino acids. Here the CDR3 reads CASGRVEEHF. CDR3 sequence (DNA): TGTGCCAGCGGCCGGGTCGAGGAGCATTTT.

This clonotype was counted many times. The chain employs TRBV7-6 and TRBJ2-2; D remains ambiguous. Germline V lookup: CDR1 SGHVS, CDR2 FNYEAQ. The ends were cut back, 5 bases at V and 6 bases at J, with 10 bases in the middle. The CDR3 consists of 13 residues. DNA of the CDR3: TGTGCCAGCAGCCCCCTACGTCCCGGGGAGCTGTTTTTT. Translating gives CASSPLRPGELFF.

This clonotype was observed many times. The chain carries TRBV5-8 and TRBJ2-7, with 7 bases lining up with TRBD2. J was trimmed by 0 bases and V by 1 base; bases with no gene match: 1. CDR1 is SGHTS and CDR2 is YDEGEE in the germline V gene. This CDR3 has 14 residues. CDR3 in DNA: TGTGCCAGCAGCTTGCAGCGGGGCTCCTACGAGCAGTACTTC. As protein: CASSLQRGSYEQYF. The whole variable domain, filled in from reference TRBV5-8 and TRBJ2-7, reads EAGVTQSPTHLIKTRGQQATLRCSPISGHTSVYWYQQALGLGLQFLLWYDEGEERNRGNFPPRFSGRQFPNYSSELNVNALELEDSALYLCASSLQRGSYEQYFGPGTRLTVT.

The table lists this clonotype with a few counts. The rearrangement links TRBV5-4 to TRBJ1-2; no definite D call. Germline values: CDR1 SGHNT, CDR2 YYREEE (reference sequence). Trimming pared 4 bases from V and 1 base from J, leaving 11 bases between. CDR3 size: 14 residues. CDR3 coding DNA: TGTGCCAGCAGCGTTTCGACGGGTAACTATGGCTACACCTTC. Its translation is CASSVSTGNYGYTF.

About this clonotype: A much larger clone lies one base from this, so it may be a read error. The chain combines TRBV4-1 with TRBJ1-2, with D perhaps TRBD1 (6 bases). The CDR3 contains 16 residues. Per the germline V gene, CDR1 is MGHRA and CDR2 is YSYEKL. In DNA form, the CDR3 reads TGCGCCAGCACCCAAGAATCGGCAGGGGCCATTTATGGCTACACCTTC. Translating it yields CASTQESAGAIYGYTF.

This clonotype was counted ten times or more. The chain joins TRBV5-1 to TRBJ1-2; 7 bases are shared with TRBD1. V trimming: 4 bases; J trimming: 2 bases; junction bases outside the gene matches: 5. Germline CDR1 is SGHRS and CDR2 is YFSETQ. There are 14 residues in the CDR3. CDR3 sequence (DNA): TGCGCCAGCAGCAGGGAGGGGGCCAACTATGGCTACACCTTC. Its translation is CASSREGANYGYTF.

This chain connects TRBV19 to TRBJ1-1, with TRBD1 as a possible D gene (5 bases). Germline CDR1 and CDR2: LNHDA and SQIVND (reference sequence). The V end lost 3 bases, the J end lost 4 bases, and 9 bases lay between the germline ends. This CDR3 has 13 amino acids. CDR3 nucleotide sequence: TGTGCCAGTAGTATTAACGGGGGCACTGAAGCTTTCTTT. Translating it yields CASSINGGTEAFF.

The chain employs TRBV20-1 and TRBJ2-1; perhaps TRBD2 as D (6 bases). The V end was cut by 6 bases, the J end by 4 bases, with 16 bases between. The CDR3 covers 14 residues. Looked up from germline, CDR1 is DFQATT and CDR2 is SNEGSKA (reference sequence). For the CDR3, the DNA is TGCAGTGCCCTCCGGGACTCGGCGTACAATGAGCAGTTCTTC. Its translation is CSALRDSAYNEQFF.

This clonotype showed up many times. DNA for the CDR3: TGTGCCAGCAAGTCCCACAGGGGGCGAAACACCGGGGAGCTGTTTTTT. Its translation is CASKSHRGRNTGELFF. The rearrangement links TRBV2 to TRBJ2-2; 9 nucleotides match TRBD1. CDR1 SNHLY and CDR2 FYNNEI come from the germline V gene. The V segment lost 7 bases and the J segment 2 bases; nucleotides outside the gene matches: 8. The CDR3 extends over 16 amino acids.

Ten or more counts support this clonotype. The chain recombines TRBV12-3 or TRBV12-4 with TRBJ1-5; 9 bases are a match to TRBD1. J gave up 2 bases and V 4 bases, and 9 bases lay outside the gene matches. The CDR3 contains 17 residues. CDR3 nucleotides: TGTGCCAGCAGTTACTCGCCGAGGACAGGGGGCAATCAGCCCCAGCATTTT. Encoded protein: CASSYSPRTGGNQPQHF.

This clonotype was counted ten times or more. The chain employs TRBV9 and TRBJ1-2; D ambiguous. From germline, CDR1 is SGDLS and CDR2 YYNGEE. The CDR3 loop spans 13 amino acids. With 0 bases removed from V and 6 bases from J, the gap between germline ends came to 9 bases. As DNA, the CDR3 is TGTGCCAGCAGCGTAGGAGGGATTGATGGCTACACCTTC. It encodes CASSVGGIDGYTF.

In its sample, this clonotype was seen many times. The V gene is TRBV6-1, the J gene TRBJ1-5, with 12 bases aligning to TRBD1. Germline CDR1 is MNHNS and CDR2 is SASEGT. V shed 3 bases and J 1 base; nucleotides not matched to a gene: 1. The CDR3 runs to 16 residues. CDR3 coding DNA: TGTGCCAGCAGTGACGGGACAGGGGGCAGCAATCAGCCCCAGCATTTT. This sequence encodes CASSDGTGGSNQPQHF.

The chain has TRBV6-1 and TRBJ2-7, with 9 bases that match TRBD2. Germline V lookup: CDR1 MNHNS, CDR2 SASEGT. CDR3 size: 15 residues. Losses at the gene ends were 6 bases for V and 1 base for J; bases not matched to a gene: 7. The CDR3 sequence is CASRSRSGGSYEQYF. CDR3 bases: TGTGCCAGCAGATCGCGGAGCGGGGGGTCCTACGAGCAGTACTTC.

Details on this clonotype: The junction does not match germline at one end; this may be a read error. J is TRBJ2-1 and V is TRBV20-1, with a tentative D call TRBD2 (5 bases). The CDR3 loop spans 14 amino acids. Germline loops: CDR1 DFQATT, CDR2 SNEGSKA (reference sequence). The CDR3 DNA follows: TGCAGTGCTTTCTTCCCCTCGGGGTACAGTGAGCAGTTCTTC. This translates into CSAFFPSGYSEQFF.

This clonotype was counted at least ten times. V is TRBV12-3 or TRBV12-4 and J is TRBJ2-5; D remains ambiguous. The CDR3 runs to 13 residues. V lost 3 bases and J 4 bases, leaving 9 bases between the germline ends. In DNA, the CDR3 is TGTGCCAGCAGTTTTAGGGTGCTAGAGACCCAGTACTTC. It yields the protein CASSFRVLETQYF.

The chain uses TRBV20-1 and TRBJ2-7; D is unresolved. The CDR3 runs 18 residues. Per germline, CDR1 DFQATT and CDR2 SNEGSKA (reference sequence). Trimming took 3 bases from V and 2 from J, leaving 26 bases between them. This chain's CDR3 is CSARRRDFGFFSPYEQYF. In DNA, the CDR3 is TGCAGTGCTAGGCGTCGAGATTTTGGATTTTTCTCTCCCTACGAGCAGTACTTC.

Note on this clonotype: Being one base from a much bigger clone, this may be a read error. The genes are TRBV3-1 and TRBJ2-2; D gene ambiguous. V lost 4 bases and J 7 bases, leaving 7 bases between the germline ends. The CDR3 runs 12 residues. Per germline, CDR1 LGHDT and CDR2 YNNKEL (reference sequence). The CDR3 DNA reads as TGTGCCAGCAGCCCAGTTGTCGGGGAGCTGTTTTTT. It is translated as CASSPVVGELFF.

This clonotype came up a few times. The CDR3 protein is CASSFYLGDSYNEQFF. Written as DNA, the CDR3 is TGTGCCAGCAGTTTTTACCTGGGTGACTCCTACAATGAGCAGTTCTTC. This chain connects TRBV27 to TRBJ2-1; D is undetermined. Germline loops: CDR1 MNHEY, CDR2 SMNVEV (reference sequence). CDR3 size: 16 residues. Trimming shortened V by 3 bases and J by 0 bases, and 12 bases separated the two germline ends.

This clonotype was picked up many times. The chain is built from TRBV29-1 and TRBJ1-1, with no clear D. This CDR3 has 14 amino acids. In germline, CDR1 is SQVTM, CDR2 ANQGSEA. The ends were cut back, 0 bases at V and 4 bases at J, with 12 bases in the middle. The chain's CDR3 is CSVEDRVFGTEAFF. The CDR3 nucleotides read TGCAGCGTTGAAGATCGGGTGTTTGGCACTGAAGCTTTCTTT. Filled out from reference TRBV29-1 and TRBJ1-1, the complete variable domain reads SAVISQKPSRDICQRGTSLTIQCQVDSQVTMMFWYRQQPGQSLTLIATANQGSEATYESGFVIDKFPISRPNLTFSTLTVSNMSPEDSSIYLCSVEDRVFGTEAFFGQGTRLTVV.

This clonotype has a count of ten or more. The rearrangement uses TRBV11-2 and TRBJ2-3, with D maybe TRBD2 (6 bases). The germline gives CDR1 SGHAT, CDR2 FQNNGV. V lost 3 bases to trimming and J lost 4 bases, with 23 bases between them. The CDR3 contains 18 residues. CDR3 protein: CASSFGRGGSVGADTQYF. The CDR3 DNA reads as TGTGCCAGCAGCTTCGGGCGGGGCGGGTCCGTGGGTGCAGATACGCAGTATTTT.

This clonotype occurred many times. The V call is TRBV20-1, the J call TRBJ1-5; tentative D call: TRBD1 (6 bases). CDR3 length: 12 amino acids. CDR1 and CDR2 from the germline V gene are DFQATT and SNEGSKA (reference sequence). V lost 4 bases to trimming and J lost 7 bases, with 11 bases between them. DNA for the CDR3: TGCAGTGCTACAGGGGCCGGACAGCCCCAGCATTTT. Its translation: CSATGAGQPQHF.

The CDR3 DNA sequence: TGCGCCAGCAGCTCGGGACAGAACGGAATCCTCCACTTT. This encodes CASSSGQNGILHF. The rearrangement joins TRBV5-1 to TRBJ1-6, with 7 bases fitting TRBD1. The J segment lost 15 bases and the V segment lost 3 bases, leaving 9 bases of the junction unmatched. Germline CDR1 SGHRS, CDR2 YFSETQ. CDR3 length: 13 amino acids.